There are a few counts of the clone carrying this TCR beta chain. Its antigen is currently unknown. This entry belongs to a study of T-cell memory formation after mild COVID-19. Study summary: Clusters were largely donor specific.

TCRdb passed the 5' RACE reads through MiXCR, listing each CDR3 protein once. The sample lists 100,000 to 150,000 distinct CDR3 sequences; about 5.9% were seen once. Study-level points and caveats: Those CD4+ clones that contracted were mainly in CM and EM (CD8+ ones in EMRA). Still unconfirmed is whether the second-wave clones peaking on day 37 recognized SARS-CoV-2. From day 15 to 85, contracting clones were balanced between CD4 and CD8, whereas later expanders leaned toward CD4+.

The sequence came from an adult woman who had mild COVID-19 (a few samples of this study predate the infection). Cell type and time point are not known. Specimen: PBMCs or a T cell subset sorted from them (not recorded which).

In DNA form, the CDR3 reads TGTGCCAGCAGTACAGGGGGTAGGGCCCAGTACTTC. Translation: CASSTGGRAQYF. The rearrangement joins TRBV7-2 to TRBJ2-5, with 8 positions matching TRBD1. Germline trimming cut 6 bases from V and 9 bases from J; bases unmatched to any gene: 6. The length of the CDR3 is 12 residues. Looked up from germline, CDR1 is SGHTA and CDR2 is FQGNSA.